These T cell receptor beta chains were read from a single sample in a study of CD8+ T cells in alopecia areata. Libraries were prepared by immunoSEQ multiplex PCR; TCRdb keeps only in-frame clonotypes and omits some of them. This table holds approximately 210,000 clones, around 43% found once. The specimen was CD4+ T cells sorted from blood, collected at approximately week 36, from a patient treated with tofacitinib. The origin of the receptors is a human donor with alopecia areata. Both conserved end residues are part of each CDR3. The D gene is left open where the match is weak. Not every row has a clone size; where given, it reads once, few, many or a size class.

V gene: TRBV7-2; clone size: NA; D gene: NA; J gene: TRBJ2-5; CDR3 protein: CASSPSLARQETQYF
V gene: TRBV30; clone size: NA; D gene: NA; J gene: TRBJ1-2; CDR3 protein: CASPPPGDGGYTF
V gene: TRBV2; clone size: few; D gene: TRBD2; J gene: TRBJ2-3; CDR3 protein: CASSDGTSRSVLQYF
V gene: TRBV10-3; clone size: NA; D gene: NA; J gene: TRBJ1-1; CDR3 protein: CAISEWGGTEAFF
V gene: TRBV11-2; clone size: NA; D gene: TRBD2; J gene: TRBJ2-3; CDR3 protein: CASSLVMSGSGTDTQYF
V gene: TRBV9; clone size: once; D gene: NA; J gene: TRBJ2-7; CDR3 protein: CASSSSYEQYF
V gene: TRBV7-2; clone size: NA; D gene: TRBD1; J gene: TRBJ1-5; CDR3 protein: CASSLADRGLRQPQHF
V gene: TRBV5-4; clone size: NA; D gene: TRBD1; J gene: TRBJ1-2; CDR3 protein: CASSSPGQGYGYTF
V gene: TRBV5-6; clone size: few; D gene: NA; J gene: TRBJ2-1; CDR3 protein: CASIAIRPTYNEQFF
V gene: TRBV1; clone size: NA; D gene: NA; J gene: TRBJ2-5; CDR3 protein: CTSSRGRVTQYF
V gene: TRBV5-6; clone size: NA; D gene: NA; J gene: TRBJ2-1; CDR3 protein: CASSLALGAAYNEQFF
V gene: TRBV19; clone size: NA; D gene: NA; J gene: TRBJ2-4; CDR3 protein: CATLQRAKNIQYF
V gene: TRBV30; clone size: NA; D gene: TRBD1; J gene: TRBJ1-5; CDR3 protein: CAWSEGTGGNQPQHF
V gene: TRBV30; clone size: NA; D gene: NA; J gene: TRBJ1-1; CDR3 protein: CAWSSRTEAFF
V gene: TRBV5-1; clone size: NA; D gene: NA; J gene: TRBJ2-3; CDR3 protein: CASSLLVGDNTQYF
V gene: TRBV4-3; clone size: few; D gene: NA; J gene: TRBJ1-4; CDR3 protein: CASSQDEGNEKLFF
V gene: TRBV7-2; clone size: NA; D gene: NA; J gene: TRBJ2-1; CDR3 protein: CASSLESSGYNEQFF
V gene: TRBV7-6; clone size: NA; D gene: NA; J gene: TRBJ2-7; CDR3 protein: CASSPPGYEQYF
V gene: TRBV5-1; clone size: NA; D gene: TRBD2; J gene: TRBJ2-1; CDR3 protein: CASSTGLATPHEQFF
V gene: TRBV19; clone size: few; D gene: NA; J gene: TRBJ1-5; CDR3 protein: CASSGRDVVLYQPQHF
V gene: TRBV10-3; clone size: few; D gene: TRBD2; J gene: TRBJ2-1; CDR3 protein: CACSSSGSLSEQFF
V gene: TRBV30; clone size: NA; D gene: NA; J gene: TRBJ1-5; CDR3 protein: CAWSARVNQPQHF
V gene: TRBV7-2; clone size: NA; D gene: NA; J gene: TRBJ2-3; CDR3 protein: CASSPEARTDTQYF
V gene: TRBV7-2; clone size: NA; D gene: TRBD2; J gene: TRBJ2-7; CDR3 protein: CASSLYQRGPYEQYF
V gene: TRBV29-1; clone size: NA; D gene: NA; J gene: TRBJ2-1; CDR3 protein: CSVVLPSTEQFF
V gene: TRBV29-1; clone size: few; D gene: NA; J gene: TRBJ2-1; CDR3 protein: CSVGWGDEQFF
V gene: TRBV9; clone size: once; D gene: NA; J gene: TRBJ2-5; CDR3 protein: CASSVAYQETQYF
V gene: TRBV7-2; clone size: once; D gene: TRBD2; J gene: TRBJ2-3; CDR3 protein: CASSQRTSGSTDTQYF
V gene: TRBV9; clone size: NA; D gene: NA; J gene: TRBJ1-2; CDR3 protein: CASSEKGSYGYTF